What follows are 2 T cell receptor beta chains derived from one specimen sequenced in a study of blood T cell repertoires in COVID-19. Some clones are missing from TCRdb's copy, which holds only in-frame ones; the method was immunoSEQ multiplex PCR. This table has 260,000 or so clones, 70% to 90% appearing once. Sequencing was done on a sample of peripheral blood. The source is a man aged 18 to 30 with active or convalescent COVID-19.

The chain couples TRBV3-1 (or the pseudogene TRBV3-2) to TRBJ1-1, with D tentatively TRBD1 (5 bases). V lost 4 bases and J 6 bases, leaving 12 bases between the germline ends. CDR1 LGHDT and CDR2 YNNKEL come from the germline V gene (reference sequence). The CDR3 spans 13 residues. The CDR3 DNA is TGTGCCAGCAGCCGCAGGGTGAGCTCTGAAGCTTTCTTT. This gives the protein CASSRRVSSEAFF.

This chain uses TRBV6-6 with TRBJ1-4; tentative D call: TRBD1 (6 bases). Germline values: CDR1 MNHNY, CDR2 SVGAGI (reference sequence). V lost 6 bases to trimming and J lost 7 bases, with 18 bases between them. The CDR3 totals 15 residues. CDR3 sequence: CASRSHRALIEKLFF. In DNA form, the CDR3 reads TGTGCCAGCAGGTCTCACAGGGCGTTGATTGAAAAACTGTTTTTT.